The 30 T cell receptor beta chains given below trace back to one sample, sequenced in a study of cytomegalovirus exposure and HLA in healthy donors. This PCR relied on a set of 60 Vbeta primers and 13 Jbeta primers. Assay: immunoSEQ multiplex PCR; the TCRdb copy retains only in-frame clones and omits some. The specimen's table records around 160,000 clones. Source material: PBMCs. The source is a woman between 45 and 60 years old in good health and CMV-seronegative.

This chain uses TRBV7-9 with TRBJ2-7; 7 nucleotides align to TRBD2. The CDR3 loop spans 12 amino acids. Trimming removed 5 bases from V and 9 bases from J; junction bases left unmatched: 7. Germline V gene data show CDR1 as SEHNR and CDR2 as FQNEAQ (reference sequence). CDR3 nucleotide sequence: TGTGCCAGCAGCCGCGGGGGTTTACGGCAGTACTTC. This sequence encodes CASSRGGLRQYF.

The CDR3: CASSRGGTQPQHF. The CDR3 DNA reads as TGTGCCAGCAGCCGAGGGGGTACTCAGCCCCAGCATTTT. The rearrangement joins TRBV2 to TRBJ1-5, with D possibly matching TRBD1 (6 bases). The germline gives CDR1 SNHLY, CDR2 FYNNEI. This CDR3 is built from 13 residues. Trimming left V 6 bases short and J 6 bases short, with 12 bases between.

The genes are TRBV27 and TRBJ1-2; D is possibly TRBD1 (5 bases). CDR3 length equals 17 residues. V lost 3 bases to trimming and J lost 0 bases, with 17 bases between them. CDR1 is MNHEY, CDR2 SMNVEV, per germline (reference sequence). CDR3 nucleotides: TGTGCCAGCAGTTTGTTAGGGGCAGCCGAGACTAACTATGGCTACACCTTC. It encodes CASSLLGAAETNYGYTF.

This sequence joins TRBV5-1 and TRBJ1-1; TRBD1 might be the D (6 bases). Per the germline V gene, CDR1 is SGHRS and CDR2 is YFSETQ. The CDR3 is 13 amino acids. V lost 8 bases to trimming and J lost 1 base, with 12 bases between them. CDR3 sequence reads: CASKTGPNTEAFF. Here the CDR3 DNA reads TGCGCCAGTAAGACAGGTCCGAACACTGAAGCTTTCTTT.

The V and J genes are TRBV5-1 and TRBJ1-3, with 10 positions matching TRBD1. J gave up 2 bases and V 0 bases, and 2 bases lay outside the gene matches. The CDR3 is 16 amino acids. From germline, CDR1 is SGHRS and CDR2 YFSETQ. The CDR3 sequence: CASSLAGQGTGNTIYF. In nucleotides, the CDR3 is TGCGCCAGCAGCTTGGCGGGACAGGGGACTGGAAACACCATATATTTT.

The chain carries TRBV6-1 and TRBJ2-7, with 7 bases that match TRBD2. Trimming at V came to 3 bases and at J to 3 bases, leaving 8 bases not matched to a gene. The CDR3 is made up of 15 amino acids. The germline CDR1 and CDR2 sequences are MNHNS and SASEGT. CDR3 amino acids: CASSEVGRQGYEQYF. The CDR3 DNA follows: TGTGCCAGCAGTGAGGTCGGGAGGCAGGGCTACGAGCAGTACTTC.

CDR3 nucleotides: TGTGCCAGCAGTTCACGACAGTATAATTCACCCCTCCACTTT. It specifies CASSSRQYNSPLHF. The chain joins TRBV5-6 to TRBJ1-6; possible D gene TRBD1, 5 bases. Germline V lookup: CDR1 SGHDT, CDR2 YYEEEE. V was pared by 5 bases and J by 4 bases, with 10 bases between. This CDR3 spans 14 amino acids.

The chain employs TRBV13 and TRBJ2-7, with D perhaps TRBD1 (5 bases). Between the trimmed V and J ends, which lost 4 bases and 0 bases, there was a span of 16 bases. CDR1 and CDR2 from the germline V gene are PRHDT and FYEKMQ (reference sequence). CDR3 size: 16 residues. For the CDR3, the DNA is TGTGCCAGCAGCTCAAGGGCCCAGGGAACCTCCTACGAGCAGTACTTC. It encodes CASSSRAQGTSYEQYF.

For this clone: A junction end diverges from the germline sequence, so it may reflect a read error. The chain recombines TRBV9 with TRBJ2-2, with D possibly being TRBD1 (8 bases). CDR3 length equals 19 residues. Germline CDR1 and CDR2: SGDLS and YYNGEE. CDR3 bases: TGTGCCAGCAGCAGACGGACAGGGAAGCAGAGCGGGAACCCCGGGGAGCTGTTTTTT. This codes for CASSRRTGKQSGNPGELFF.

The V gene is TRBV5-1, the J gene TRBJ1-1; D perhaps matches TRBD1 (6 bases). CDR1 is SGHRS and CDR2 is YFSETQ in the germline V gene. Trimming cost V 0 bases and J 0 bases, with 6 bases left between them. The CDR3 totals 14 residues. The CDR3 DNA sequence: TGCGCCAGCAGCTTGGACAGGGTGAACACTGAAGCTTTCTTT. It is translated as CASSLDRVNTEAFF.

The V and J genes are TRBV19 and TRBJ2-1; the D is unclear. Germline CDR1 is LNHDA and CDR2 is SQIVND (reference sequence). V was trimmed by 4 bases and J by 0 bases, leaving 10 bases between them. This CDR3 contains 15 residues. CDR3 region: CASSNRVRSYNEQFF. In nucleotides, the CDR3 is TGTGCCAGTAGTAATCGGGTTCGCTCCTACAATGAGCAGTTCTTC. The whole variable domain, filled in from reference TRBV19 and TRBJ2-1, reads DGGITQSPKYLFRKEGQNVTLSCEQNLNHDAMYWYRQDPGQGLRLIYYSQIVNDFQKGDIAEGYSVSREKKESFPLTVTSAQKNPTAFYLCASSNRVRSYNEQFFGPGTRLTVL.

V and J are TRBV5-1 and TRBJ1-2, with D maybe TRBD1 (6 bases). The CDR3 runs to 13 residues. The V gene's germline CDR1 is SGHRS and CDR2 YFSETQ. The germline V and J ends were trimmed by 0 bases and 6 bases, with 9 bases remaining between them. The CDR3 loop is CASSLESGDGYTF. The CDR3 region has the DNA TGCGCCAGCAGCTTGGAGTCAGGGGATGGCTACACCTTC.

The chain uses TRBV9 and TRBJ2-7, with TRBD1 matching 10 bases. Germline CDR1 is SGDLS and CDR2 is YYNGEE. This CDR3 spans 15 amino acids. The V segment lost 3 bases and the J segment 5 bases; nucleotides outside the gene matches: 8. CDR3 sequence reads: CASSGPRDRGHEQYF. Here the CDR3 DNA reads TGTGCCAGCAGCGGACCCCGGGACAGGGGCCACGAGCAGTACTTC.

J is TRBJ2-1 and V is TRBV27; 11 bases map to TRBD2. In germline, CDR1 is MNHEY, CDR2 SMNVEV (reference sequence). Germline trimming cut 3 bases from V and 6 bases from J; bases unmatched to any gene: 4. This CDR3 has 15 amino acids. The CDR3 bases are TGTGCCAGCAGTTTGTGGCTAGCGGGAGGCAATGAGCAGTTCTTC. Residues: CASSLWLAGGNEQFF.

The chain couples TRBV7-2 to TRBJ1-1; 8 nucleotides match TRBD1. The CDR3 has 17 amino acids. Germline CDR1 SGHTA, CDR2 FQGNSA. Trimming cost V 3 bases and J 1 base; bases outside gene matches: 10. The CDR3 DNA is TGTGCCAGCAGCTTTTCCCGTTTTGGGACAGGGAACACTGAAGCTTTCTTT. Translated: CASSFSRFGTGNTEAFF.

Written as DNA, the CDR3 is TGTGCCACCTACATAGACACTTACTATGGCTACACCTTC. Translated: CATYIDTYYGYTF. The chain has TRBV6-5 and TRBJ1-2; D is ambiguous. CDR1 MNHEY and CDR2 SVGAGI come from the germline V gene. The CDR3 has 13 residues. V lost 10 bases to trimming and J lost 3 bases, with 15 bases between them.

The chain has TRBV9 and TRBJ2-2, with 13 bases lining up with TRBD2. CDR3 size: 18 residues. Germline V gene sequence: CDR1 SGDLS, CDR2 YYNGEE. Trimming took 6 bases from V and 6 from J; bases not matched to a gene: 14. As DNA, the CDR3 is TGTGCCAGCAACAGTCCCGGGACTAGCGGGGCAGCCCCCGGGGAGCTGTTTTTT. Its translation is CASNSPGTSGAAPGELFF. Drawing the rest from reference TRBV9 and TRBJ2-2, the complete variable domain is DSGVTQTPKHLITATGQRVTLRCSPRSGDLSVYWYQQSLDQGLQFLIQYYNGEERAKGNILERFSAQQFPDLHSELNLSSLELGDSALYFCASNSPGTSGAAPGELFFGEGSRLTVL.

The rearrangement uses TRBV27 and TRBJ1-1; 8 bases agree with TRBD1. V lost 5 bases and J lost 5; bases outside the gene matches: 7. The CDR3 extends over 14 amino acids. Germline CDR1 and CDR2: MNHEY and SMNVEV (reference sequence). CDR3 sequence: CASSPQGVGTEAFF. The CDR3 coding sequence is TGTGCCAGCAGTCCACAGGGGGTGGGGACTGAAGCTTTCTTT.

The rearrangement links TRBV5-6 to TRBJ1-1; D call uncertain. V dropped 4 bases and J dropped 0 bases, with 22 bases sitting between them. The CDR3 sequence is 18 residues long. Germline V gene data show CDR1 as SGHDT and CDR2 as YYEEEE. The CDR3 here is CASSQPNRGFGMNTEAFF. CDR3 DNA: TGTGCCAGCAGCCAGCCGAATCGGGGTTTCGGTATGAACACTGAAGCTTTCTTT.

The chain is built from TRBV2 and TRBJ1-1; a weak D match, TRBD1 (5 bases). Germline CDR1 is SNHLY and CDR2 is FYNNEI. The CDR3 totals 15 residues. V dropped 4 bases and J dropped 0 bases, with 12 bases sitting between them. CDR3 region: CASSVGAAMNTEAFF. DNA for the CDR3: TGTGCCAGCAGTGTAGGGGCAGCCATGAACACTGAAGCTTTCTTT.

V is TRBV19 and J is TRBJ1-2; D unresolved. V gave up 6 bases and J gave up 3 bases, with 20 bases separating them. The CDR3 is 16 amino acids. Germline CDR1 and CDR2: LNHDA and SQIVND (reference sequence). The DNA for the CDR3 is TGTGCCAGTAGGGAGATCGCCCGAGGAGACCACTATGGCTACACCTTC. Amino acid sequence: CASREIARGDHYGYTF.

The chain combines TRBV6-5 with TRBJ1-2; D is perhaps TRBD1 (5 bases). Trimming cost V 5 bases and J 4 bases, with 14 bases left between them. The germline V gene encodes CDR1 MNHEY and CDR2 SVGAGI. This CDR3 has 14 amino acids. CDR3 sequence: CASSTRQNTYGYTF. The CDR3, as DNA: TGTGCCAGCAGTACCAGACAGAACACCTATGGCTACACCTTC.

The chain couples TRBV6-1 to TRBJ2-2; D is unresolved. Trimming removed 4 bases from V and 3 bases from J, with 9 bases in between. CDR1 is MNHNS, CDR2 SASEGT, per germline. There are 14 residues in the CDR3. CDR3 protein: CASSANVHTGELFF. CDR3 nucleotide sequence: TGTGCCAGCAGTGCTAACGTACACACCGGGGAGCTGTTTTTT.

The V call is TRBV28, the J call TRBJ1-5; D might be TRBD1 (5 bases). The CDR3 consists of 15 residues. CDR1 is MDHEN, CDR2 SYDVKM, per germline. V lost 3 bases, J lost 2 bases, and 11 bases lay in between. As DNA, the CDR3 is TGTGCCAGCAGTTTTCAGGGATACGGCAATCAGCCCCAGCATTTT. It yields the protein CASSFQGYGNQPQHF.

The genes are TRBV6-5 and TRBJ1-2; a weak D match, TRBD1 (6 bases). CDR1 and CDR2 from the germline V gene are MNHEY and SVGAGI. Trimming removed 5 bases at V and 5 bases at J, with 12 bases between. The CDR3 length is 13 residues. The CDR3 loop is CASSITGFYGYTF. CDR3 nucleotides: TGTGCCAGCAGTATTACAGGGTTTTATGGCTACACCTTC.

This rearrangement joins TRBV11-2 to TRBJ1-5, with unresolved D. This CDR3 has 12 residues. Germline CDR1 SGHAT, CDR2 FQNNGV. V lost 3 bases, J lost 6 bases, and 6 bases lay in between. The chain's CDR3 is CASSFSGQPQHF. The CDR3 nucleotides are TGTGCCAGCAGCTTCTCGGGTCAGCCCCAGCATTTT.

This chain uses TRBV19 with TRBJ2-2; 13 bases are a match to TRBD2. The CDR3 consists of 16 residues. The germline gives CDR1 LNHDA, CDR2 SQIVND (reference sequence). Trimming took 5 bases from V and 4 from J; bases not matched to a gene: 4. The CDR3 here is CASSVGTSGITGELFF. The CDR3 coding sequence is TGTGCCAGTAGTGTAGGGACTAGCGGGATCACCGGGGAGCTGTTTTTT.

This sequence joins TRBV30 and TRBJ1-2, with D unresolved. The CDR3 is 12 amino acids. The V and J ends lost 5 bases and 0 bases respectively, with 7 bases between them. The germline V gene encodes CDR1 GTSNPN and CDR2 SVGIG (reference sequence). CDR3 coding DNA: TGTGCCTGGTCGGCGGCTAACTATGGCTACACCTTC. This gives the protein CAWSAANYGYTF.

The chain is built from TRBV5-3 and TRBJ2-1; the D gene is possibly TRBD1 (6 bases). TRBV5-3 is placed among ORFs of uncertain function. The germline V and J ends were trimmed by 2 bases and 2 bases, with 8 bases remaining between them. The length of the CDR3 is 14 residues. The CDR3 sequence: CARSFDRTYNEQFF. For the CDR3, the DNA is TGTGCCAGAAGCTTCGACAGGACCTACAATGAGCAGTTCTTC.

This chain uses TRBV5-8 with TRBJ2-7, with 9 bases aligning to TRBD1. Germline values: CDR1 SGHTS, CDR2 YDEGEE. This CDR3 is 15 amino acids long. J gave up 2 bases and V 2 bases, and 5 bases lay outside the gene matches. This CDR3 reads CASSLGTGPPYEQYF. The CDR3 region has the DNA TGTGCCAGCAGCTTAGGGACAGGGCCCCCCTACGAGCAGTACTTC.